Listed below are T cell receptor beta chains from one sample, sequenced in a study of blood T cell repertoires in COVID-19. Method: immunoSEQ multiplex PCR; TCRdb's copy keeps in-frame clones and lacks some. The table shows about 430,000 clones, with nearly 90% occurring only once. What was sequenced was PBMCs or T cells enriched from blood (not recorded which). These receptors came from a woman aged 18-29 years who had been exposed to COVID-19. Both conserved end residues are part of each CDR3. D genes are given only for firm matches. Clone size, where shown, is once, few, many, or a class for clones that have expanded.

TRBV10-3	TRBD1	once	TRBJ2-7	TGTGCCATCAGTGCCAGGACAGGGAGCTCCTACGAGCAGTACTTC	CAISARTGSSYEQYF
TRBV18	TRBD1	NA	TRBJ1-5	TGTGCCAGCTCACCAGGGACAGGGGGGAATCAGCCCCAGCATTTT	CASSPGTGGNQPQHF
TRBV28	TRBD1	NA	TRBJ1-5	TGTGCCAGCAGTTCTGGACAGGCATATTTCGCGCCCCAGCATTTT	CASSSGQAYFAPQHF
TRBV3-1/TRBV3-2	NA	NA	TRBJ2-7	TGTGCCAGCAGCCGAGATACAGGGTTATACTCCTACGAGCAGTACTTC	CASSRDTGLYSYEQYF
TRBV28	TRBD1	NA	TRBJ1-5	TGTGCCAGCAGTTTATATGACAGGGGAAAGCATTTT	CASSLYDRGKHF
TRBV18	TRBD2	NA	TRBJ2-5	TGTGCCAGCTCACGGGTTAGCGGCGGGGGAGAGACCCAGTACTTC	CASSRVSGGGETQYF
TRBV5-4	NA	NA	TRBJ1-4	TGTGCCAGCAGCTCATGGGGAGCTAATGAAAAACTGTTTTTT	CASSSWGANEKLFF
TRBV6-6	TRBD1	NA	TRBJ2-7	TGTGCCAGCAGTCGCGCCCCGGGACAGGGTACATTCTACGAGCAGTACTTC	CASSRAPGQGTFYEQYF
TRBV7-2	NA	NA	TRBJ1-4	TGTGCCAGCAACTTATCTAGTAGTGACAGATTAGCAACTAATGAAAAACTGTTTTTT	CASNLSSSDRLATNEKLFF
TRBV5-1	TRBD1	NA	TRBJ2-2	TGCGCCAGCAGCGTCGTTACCGGGACAGGGAAACAACCTTCGGGGGAGCTGTTTTTT	CASSVVTGTGKQPSGELFF
TRBV28	TRBD1	few	TRBJ1-2	TGTGCCAGCAGTCCGACAGGGGCCCTTGGCTATGGCTACACCTTC	CASSPTGALGYGYTF
TRBV19	NA	NA	TRBJ2-2	TGTGCCAGTAGTTTCTCGGTCACATGGGCCTGGAATAACAGGGAGCCCGGGGAGCTGTTTTTT	CASSFSVTWAWNNREPGELFF
TRBV3-1/TRBV3-2	NA	few	TRBJ1-1	TGTGCCAGCAGCCACAGGGCCATGAACACTGAAGCTTTCTTT	CASSHRAMNTEAFF
TRBV7-2	NA	NA	TRBJ2-2	TGTGCCAGCAGCTTGGCAGGGTTGGGGACCGGGGAGCTGTTTTTT	CASSLAGLGTGELFF
TRBV6-5	NA	few	TRBJ1-1	TGTGCCAGCAGTTACCAGGCCAGGGCGAACACTGAAGCTTTCTTT	CASSYQARANTEAFF
TRBV6-4	NA	NA	TRBJ1-1	TGTGCCAGCAGTGACAGAGAGGGCACTGAAGCTTTCTTT	CASSDREGTEAFF
TRBV6-6	NA	NA	TRBJ1-5	TGTGCCAGCTCCGAGGGCAATCAGCCCCAGCATTTT	CASSEGNQPQHF
TRBV6-1	TRBD2	NA	TRBJ2-2	TGTGCCAGCAGTGGGAGCGGGAGGGCCTTCATCACCGGGGAGCTGTTTTTT	CASSGSGRAFITGELFF
TRBV5-1	NA	NA	TRBJ2-7	TGCGCCAGCAGCAATCAGGGATACGAGCAGTACTTC	CASSNQGYEQYF
TRBV7-9	NA	NA	TRBJ2-5	TGTGCCAGCAGTACCGACAGGAGGCATTACCAAGAGACCCAGTACTTC	CASSTDRRHYQETQYF
TRBV11-2	TRBD1	NA	TRBJ1-1	TGTGCCAGCAGATGGACAGGGGGTGAAGCTTTCTTT	CASRWTGGEAFF